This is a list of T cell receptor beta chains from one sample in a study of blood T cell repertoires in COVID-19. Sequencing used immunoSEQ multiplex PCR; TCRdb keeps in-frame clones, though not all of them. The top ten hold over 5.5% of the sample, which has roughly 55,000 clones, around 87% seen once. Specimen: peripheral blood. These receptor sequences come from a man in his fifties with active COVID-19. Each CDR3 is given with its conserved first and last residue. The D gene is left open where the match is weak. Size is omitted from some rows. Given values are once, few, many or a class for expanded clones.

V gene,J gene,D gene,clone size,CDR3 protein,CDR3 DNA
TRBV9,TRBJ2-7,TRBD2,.,CASSVGTSAEQYF,TGTGCCAGCAGCGTGGGGACTAGCGCCGAGCAGTACTTC
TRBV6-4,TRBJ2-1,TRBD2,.,CASSTSGGADEQFF,TGTGCCAGCAGTACAAGCGGGGGGGCCGATGAGCAGTTCTTC
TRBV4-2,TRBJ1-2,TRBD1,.,CASSHRQGAPGYGYTF,TGTGCCAGCAGCCATCGACAGGGGGCGCCGGGTTATGGCTACACCTTC
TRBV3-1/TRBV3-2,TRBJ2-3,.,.,CASSARSTDTQYF,TGTGCCAGCAGCGCCAGAAGCACAGATACGCAGTATTTT
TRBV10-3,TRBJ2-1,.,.,CATTRVDYNEQFF,TGTGCCACTACTCGGGTTGATTACAATGAGCAGTTCTTC
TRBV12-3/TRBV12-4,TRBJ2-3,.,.,CASTQGDTQYF,TGTGCCAGCACCCAGGGGGATACGCAGTATTTT
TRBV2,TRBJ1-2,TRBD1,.,CASSDPQGAKGYTF,TGTGCCAGCAGTGATCCCCAGGGGGCGAAGGGCTACACCTTC
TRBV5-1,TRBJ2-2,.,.,CASLSTGSTGELFF,TGCGCCAGCCTTTCGACAGGTAGCACCGGGGAGCTGTTTTTT
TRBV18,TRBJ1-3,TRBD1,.,CASSPPDRVGNTIYF,TGTGCCAGCTCACCTCCAGACAGGGTTGGAAACACCATATATTTT
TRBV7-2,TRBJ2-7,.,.,CASRSGHYEQYF,TGTGCCAGCAGAAGTGGGCACTACGAGCAGTACTTC
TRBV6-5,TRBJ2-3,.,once,CASRLAETTDTQYF,TGTGCCAGCAGATTAGCGGAAACCACAGATACGCAGTATTTT
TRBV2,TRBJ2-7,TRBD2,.,CASSTGLAYEQYF,TGTGCCAGCAGTACAGGACTAGCCTACGAGCAGTACTTC
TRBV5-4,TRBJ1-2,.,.,CASSLEPGLWAVYTF,TGTGCCAGCAGCTTGGAACCGGGACTTTGGGCCGTCTACACCTTC
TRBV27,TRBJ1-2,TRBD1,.,CASSTLQGAYGYTF,TGTGCCAGCAGTACGTTACAGGGGGCCTATGGCTACACCTTC
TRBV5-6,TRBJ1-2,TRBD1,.,CASSPTGQGYYGYTF,TGTGCCAGCAGCCCCACAGGACAGGGTTACTATGGCTACACCTTC
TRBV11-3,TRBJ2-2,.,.,CASSFARGSGELFF,TGTGCCAGCAGCTTCGCTAGGGGTTCCGGGGAGCTGTTTTTT
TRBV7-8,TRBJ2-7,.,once,CASSLEFGSYEQYF,TGTGCCAGCAGCTTAGAGTTCGGTTCCTACGAGCAGTACTTC
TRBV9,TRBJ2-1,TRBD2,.,CASSPSGGHNEQFF,TGTGCCAGCAGCCCTAGCGGGGGTCACAATGAGCAGTTCTTC
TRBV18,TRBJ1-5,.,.,CASSFRSQVGQPQHF,TGTGCCAGCTCATTCCGGTCGCAGGTGGGCCAGCCCCAGCATTTT
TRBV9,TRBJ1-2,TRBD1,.,CASSGGQGFLGYTF,TGTGCCAGCAGCGGGGGACAGGGTTTTCTCGGCTACACCTTC
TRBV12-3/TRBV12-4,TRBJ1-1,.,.,CASSLKLNTEAFF,TGTGCCAGCAGTTTAAAGCTGAACACTGAAGCTTTCTTT
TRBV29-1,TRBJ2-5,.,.,CSAARGLAETQYF,TGCAGCGCTGCGCGGGGATTGGCGGAGACCCAGTACTTC
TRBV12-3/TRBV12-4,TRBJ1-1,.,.,CASSSGGRSWVF,TGTGCCAGCAGTTCGGGAGGGAGAAGCTGGGTCTTT
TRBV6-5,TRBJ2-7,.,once,CASSLQGSTYEQYF,TGTGCCAGCAGTTTACAGGGAAGCACCTACGAGCAGTACTTC
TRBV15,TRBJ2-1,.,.,CATSRASGNEQFF,TGTGCCACCAGCAGAGCGAGCGGGAATGAGCAGTTCTTC
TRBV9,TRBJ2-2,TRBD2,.,CASSASGSTYGELFF,TGTGCCAGCAGCGCCAGCGGGAGCACATACGGGGAGCTGTTTTTT
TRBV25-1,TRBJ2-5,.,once,CASSESRGGLQETQYF,TGTGCCAGCAGTGAATCAAGGGGGGGCCTCCAAGAGACCCAGTACTTC
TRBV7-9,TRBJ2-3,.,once,CASSLEGSTDTQYF,TGTGCCAGCAGCTTAGAGGGGAGCACAGATACGCAGTATTTT